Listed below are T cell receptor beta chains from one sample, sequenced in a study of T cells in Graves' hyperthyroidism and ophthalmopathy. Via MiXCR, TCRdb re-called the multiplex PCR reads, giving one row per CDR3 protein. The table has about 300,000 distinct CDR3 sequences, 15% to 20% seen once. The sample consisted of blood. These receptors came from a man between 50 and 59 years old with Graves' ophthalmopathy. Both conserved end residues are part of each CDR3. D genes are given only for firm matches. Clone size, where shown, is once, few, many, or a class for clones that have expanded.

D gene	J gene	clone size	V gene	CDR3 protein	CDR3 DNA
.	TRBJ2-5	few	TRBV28	CASQQETQYF	TGTGCCAGCCAACAAGAGACCCAGTACTTC
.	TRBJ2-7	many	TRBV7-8	CASSLENPNYEQYF	TGTGCCAGCAGCTTAGAAAACCCAAACTACGAGCAGTACTTC
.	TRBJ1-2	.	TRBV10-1	CASSDGLGYGYTF	TGCGCCAGCAGTGACGGGTTGGGCTATGGCTACACCTTC
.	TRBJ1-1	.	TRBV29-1	CSVPARGSVNTEAFF	TGCAGCGTCCCAGCCAGGGGATCCGTGAACACTGAAGCTTTCTTT
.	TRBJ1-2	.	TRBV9	CASTPGRTSAHGYTF	TGTGCCAGCACTCCTGGACGGACTTCCGCGCATGGCTACACCTTC
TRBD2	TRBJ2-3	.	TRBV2	CASSELAGGPVDTQYF	TGTGCCAGCAGTGAACTAGCGGGAGGGCCCGTAGATACGCAGTATTTT
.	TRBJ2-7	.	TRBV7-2	CASSLEYNKATYEQYF	TGTGCCAGCAGCTTAGAGTACAACAAGGCAACCTACGAGCAGTACTTC
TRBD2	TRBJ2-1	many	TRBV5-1	CASSHASGSMYEQFF	TGCGCCAGCAGCCACGCTAGCGGGAGTATGTATGAGCAGTTCTTC
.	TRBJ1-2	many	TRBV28	CASSLGTDYGYTF	TGTGCCAGCAGTTTAGGGACCGACTATGGCTACACCTTC
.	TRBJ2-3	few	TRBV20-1	CSARDWEADTQYF	TGCAGTGCTAGAGATTGGGAGGCAGATACGCAGTATTTT
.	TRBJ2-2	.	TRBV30	CAWSRHDTGELFF	TGTGCCTGGAGTAGGCACGACACCGGGGAGCTGTTTTTT
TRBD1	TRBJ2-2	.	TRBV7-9	CASSQQGTPTGELFF	TGTGCCAGCAGCCAACAGGGGACACCGACCGGGGAGCTGTTTTTT
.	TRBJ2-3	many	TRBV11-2	CASSFPQLTDTQYF	TGTGCCAGCAGCTTCCCCCAGCTCACAGATACGCAGTATTTT
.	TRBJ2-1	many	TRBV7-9	CASSGREPDFNEQFF	TGTGCCAGCAGCGGCCGGGAACCGGACTTCAATGAGCAGTTCTTC
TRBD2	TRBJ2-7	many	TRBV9	CASSVGLAGELQYF	TGTGCCAGCAGCGTGGGACTAGCGGGAGAGTTGCAGTACTTC
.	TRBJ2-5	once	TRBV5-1	CASSSRLPRARKDEETQYF	TGCGCCAGCAGCTCCCGATTGCCTCGGGCGCGTAAAGACGAAGAGACCCAGTACTTC
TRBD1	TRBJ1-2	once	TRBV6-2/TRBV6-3	CASSYPAGTEDGYTF	TGTGCCAGCAGTTACCCCGCCGGGACAGAAGATGGCTACACCTTC
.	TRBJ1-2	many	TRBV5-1	CASSVSGLYGYTF	TGCGCCAGCAGCGTGTCAGGGCTTTATGGCTACACCTTC
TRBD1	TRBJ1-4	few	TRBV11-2	CASSFGTATNEKLFF	TGTGCCAGCAGCTTCGGGACAGCAACTAATGAAAAACTGTTTTTT
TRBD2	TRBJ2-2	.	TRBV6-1	CASSDPGRSNTGELFF	TGTGCCAGCAGTGACCCCGGGAGGTCGAACACCGGGGAGCTGTTTTTT
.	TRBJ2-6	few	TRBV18	CASSPEGSLGANVLTF	TGTGCCAGCTCACCCGAGGGTAGTTTGGGGGCCAACGTCCTGACTTTC
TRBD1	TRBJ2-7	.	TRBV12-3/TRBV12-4	CASTKSGTVYEQYF	TGTGCCAGCACGAAATCCGGGACAGTCTACGAGCAGTACTTC
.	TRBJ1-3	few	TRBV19	CASSILRARSGNTIYF	TGTGCCAGTAGTATTCTTCGGGCCCGCTCTGGAAACACCATATATTTT
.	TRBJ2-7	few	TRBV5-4	CASSPWTKRSPYEQYF	TGTGCCAGCAGCCCATGGACTAAGCGGAGCCCCTACGAGCAGTACTTC
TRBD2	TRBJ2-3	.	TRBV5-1	CASSVGTSGRAVTDTQYF	TGCGCCAGCAGCGTCGGGACTAGCGGGAGGGCCGTTACAGATACGCAGTATTTT
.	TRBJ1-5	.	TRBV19	CASSVTDNSNQPQHF	TGTGCCAGTAGTGTGACTGATAATAGCAATCAGCCCCAGCATTTT
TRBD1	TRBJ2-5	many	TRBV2	CASNFRDRGQKTQYF	TGTGCCAGCAACTTCCGGGACAGGGGGCAAAAGACCCAGTACTTC
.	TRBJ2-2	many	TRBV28	CASSPITGELFF	TGTGCCAGCAGCCCGATCACCGGGGAGCTGTTTTTT
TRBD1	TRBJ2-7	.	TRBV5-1	CASSLAGQGWGNEQYF	TGCGCCAGCAGCTTAGCCGGACAGGGGTGGGGGAACGAGCAGTACTTC
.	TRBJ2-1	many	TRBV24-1	CATSDYPSASSYNEQFF	TGTGCCACCAGTGATTACCCTAGCGCGAGCTCCTACAATGAGCAGTTCTTC
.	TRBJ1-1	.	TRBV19	CASTAEMNTEAFF	TGTGCCAGTACGGCGGAGATGAACACTGAAGCTTTCTTT
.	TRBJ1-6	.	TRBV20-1	CSARGLDNSPLHF	TGCAGTGCTAGAGGGCTGGATAATTCACCCCTCCACTTT
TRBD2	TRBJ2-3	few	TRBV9	CASSVGSAGATDTQYF	TGTGCCAGCAGCGTAGGATCCGCGGGAGCGACAGATACGCAGTATTTT
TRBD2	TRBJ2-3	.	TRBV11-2	CASSLQRETDTQYF	TGTGCCAGCAGCTTACAGCGGGAGACAGATACGCAGTATTTT